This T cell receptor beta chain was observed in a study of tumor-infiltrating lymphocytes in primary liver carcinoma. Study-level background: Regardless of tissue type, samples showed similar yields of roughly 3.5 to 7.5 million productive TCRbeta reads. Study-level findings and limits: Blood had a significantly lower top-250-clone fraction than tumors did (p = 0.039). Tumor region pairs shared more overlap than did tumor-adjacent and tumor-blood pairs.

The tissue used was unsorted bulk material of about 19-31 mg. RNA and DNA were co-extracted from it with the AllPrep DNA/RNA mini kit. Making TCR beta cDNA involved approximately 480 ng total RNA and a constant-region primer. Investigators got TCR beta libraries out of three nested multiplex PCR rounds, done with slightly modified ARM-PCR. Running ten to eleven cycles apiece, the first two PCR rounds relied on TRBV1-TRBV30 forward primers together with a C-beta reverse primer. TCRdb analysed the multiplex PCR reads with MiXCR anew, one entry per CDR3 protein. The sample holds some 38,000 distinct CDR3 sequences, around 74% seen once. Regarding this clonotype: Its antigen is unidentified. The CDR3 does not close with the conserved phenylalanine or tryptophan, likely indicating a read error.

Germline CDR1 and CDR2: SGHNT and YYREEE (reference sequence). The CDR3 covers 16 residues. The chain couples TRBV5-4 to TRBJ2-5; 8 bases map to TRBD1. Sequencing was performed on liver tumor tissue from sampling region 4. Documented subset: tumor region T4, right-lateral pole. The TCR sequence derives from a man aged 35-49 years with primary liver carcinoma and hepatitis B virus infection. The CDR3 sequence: CPSSGTTGGRMETQYS. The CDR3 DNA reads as TGTCCCAGCAGCGGAACCACAGGGGGGAGGATGGAGACCCAGTACTCC.